This T cell receptor beta chain was identified during a study of blood T cell repertoires in COVID-19. Overall study: Material from acute and convalescent COVID-19 was sourced from the United States, Italy and Spain.

The CDR3 is 14 amino acids. CDR1 is LNHDA, CDR2 SQIVND, per germline (reference sequence). Unmatched junction bases numbered 3, after V lost 7 bases and J lost 2 bases. Original processing methods: Researchers report that nucleated cell counts were estimated from reference gene primer amplification. TCRdb keeps only in-frame clones here, not all; method: immunoSEQ multiplex PCR. D and trimming come from the DNA, and the V and J calls and clone size come from that table. Of about 62,000 clones detected, more than 75% appear once; the ten largest clones hold approximately 0.93%. The gene calls are TRBV19 and TRBJ1-2; 11 positions match TRBD1. Sequencing was carried out using peripheral blood. This clonotype originated in a man between 65 and 85 years old with acute or convalescent COVID-19. CDR3 coding DNA: TGTGCCAGTAAGGACAGGGGGCGCAACTATGGCTACACCTTC. Translation gives CASKDRGRNYGYTF. Based on the CDR3 plus reference TRBV19 and TRBJ1-2, the full variable domain is DGGITQSPKYLFRKEGQNVTLSCEQNLNHDAMYWYRQDPGQGLRLIYYSQIVNDFQKGDIAEGYSVSREKKESFPLTVTSAQKNPTAFYLCASKDRGRNYGYTFGSGTRLTVV.